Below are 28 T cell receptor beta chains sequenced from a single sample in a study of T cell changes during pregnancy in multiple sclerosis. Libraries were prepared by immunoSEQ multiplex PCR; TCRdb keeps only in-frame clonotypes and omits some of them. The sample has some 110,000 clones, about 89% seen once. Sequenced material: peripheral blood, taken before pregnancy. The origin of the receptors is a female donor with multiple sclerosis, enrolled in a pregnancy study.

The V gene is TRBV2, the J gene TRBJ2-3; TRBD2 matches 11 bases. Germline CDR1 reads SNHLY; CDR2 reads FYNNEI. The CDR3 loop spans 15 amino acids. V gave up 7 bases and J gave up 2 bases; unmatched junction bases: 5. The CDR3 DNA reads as TGTGCCAGCACTTTACTAGCGGGGGACACAGATACGCAGTATTTT. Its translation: CASTLLAGDTDTQYF.

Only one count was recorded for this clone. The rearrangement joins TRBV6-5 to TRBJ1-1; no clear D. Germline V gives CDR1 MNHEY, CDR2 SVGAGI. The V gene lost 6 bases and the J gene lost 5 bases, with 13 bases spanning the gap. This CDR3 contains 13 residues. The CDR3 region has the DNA TGTGCCAGCAGCGCGGGGTCCGCGACTGAAGCTTTCTTT. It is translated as CASSAGSATEAFF.

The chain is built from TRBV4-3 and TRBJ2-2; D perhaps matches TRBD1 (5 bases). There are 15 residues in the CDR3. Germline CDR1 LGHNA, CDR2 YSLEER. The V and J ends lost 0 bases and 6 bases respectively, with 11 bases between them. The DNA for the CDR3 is TGCGCCAGCAGCCAAGAGATGACAGTTCCCGGGGAGCTGTTTTTT. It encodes CASSQEMTVPGELFF.

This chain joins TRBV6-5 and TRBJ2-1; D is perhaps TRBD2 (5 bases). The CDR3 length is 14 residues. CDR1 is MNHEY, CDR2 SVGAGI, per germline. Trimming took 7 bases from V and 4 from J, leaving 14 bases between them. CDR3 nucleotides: TGTGCCAGCACCTACGGGATAACGTACAATGAGCAGTTCTTC. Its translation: CASTYGITYNEQFF.

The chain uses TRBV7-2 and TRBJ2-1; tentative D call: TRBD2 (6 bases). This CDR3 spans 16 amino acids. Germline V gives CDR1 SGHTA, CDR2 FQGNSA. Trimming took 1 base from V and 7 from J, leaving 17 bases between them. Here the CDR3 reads CASSLGRVAAENEQFF. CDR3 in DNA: TGTGCCAGCAGCTTAGGGAGGGTAGCGGCGGAAAATGAGCAGTTCTTC. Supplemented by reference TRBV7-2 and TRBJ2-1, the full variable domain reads GAGVSQSPSNKVTEKGKDVELRCDPISGHTALYWYRQSLGQGLEFLIYFQGNSAPDKSGLPSDRFSAERTGGSVSTLTIQRTQQEDSAVYLCASSLGRVAAENEQFFGPGTRLTVL.

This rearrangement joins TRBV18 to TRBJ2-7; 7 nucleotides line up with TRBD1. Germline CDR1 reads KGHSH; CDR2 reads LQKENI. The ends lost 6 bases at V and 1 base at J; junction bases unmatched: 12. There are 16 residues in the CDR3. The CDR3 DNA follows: TGTGCCAGCTCCCCGCCGACAGGGTCTAAGTCCTACGAGCAGTACTTC. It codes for CASSPPTGSKSYEQYF.

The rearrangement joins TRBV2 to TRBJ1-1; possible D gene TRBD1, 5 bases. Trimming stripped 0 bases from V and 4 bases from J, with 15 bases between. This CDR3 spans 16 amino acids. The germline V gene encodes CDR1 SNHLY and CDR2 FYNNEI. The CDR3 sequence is CASSEARAGPGTEAFF. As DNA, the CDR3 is TGTGCCAGCAGTGAAGCGCGGGCGGGGCCCGGCACTGAAGCTTTCTTT.

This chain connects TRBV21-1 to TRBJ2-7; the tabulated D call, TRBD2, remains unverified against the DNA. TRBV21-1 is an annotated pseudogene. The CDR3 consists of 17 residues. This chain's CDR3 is CATAGPTSGHPSYEQYF. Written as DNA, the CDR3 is TGTGCCACGGCCGGGCCGACTAGCGGGCACCCCTCCTACGAGCAGTACTTC.

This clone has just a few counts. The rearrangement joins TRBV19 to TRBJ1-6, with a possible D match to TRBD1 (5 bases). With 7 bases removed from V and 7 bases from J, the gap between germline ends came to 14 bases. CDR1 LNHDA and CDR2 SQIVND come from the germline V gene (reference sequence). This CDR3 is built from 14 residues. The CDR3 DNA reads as TGTGCCAGTAACCAGGGACTAGTGAATTCACCCCTCCACTTT. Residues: CASNQGLVNSPLHF.

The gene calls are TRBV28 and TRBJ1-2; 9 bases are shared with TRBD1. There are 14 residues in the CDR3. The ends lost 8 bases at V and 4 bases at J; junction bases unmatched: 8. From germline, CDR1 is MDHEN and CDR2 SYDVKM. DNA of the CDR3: TGTGCCAGCCGGATACAGGGGGCAGGCTATGGCTACACCTTC. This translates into CASRIQGAGYGYTF.

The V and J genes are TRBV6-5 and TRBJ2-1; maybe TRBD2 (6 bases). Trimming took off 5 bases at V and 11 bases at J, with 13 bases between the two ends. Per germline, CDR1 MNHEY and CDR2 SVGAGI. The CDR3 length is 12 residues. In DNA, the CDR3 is TGTGCCAGCAGTCGACCGGGACTTAAGCAGTTCTTC. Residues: CASSRPGLKQFF.

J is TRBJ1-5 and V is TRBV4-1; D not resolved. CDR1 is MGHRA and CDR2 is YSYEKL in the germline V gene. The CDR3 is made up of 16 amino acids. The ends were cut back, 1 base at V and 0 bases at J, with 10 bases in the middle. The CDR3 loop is CASSQASQSSNQPQHF. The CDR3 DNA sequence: TGCGCCAGCAGCCAAGCATCACAGAGTAGCAATCAGCCCCAGCATTTT.

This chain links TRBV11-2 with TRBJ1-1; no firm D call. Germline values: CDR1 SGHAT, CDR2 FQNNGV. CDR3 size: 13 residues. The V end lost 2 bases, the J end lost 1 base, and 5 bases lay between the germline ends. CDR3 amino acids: CASSLPRNTEAFF. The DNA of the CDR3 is TGTGCCAGCAGCTTACCCCGGAACACTGAAGCTTTCTTT.

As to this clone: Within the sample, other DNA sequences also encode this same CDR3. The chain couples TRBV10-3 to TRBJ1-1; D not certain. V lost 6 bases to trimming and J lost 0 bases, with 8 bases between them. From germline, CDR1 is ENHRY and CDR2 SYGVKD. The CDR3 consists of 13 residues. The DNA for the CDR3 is TGTGCCATCAGCGAAGAGCTGAACACTGAAGCTTTCTTT. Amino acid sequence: CAISEELNTEAFF.

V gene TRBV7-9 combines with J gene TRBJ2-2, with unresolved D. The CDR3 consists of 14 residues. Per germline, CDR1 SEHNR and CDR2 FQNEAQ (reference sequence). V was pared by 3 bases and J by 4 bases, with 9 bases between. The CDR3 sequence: CASSFIRLTGELFF. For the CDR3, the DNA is TGTGCCAGCAGCTTTATCCGACTCACCGGGGAGCTGTTTTTT.

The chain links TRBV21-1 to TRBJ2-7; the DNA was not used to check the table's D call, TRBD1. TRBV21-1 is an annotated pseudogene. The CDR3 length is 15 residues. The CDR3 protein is CASSRGQGLHYEQYF. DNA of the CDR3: TGTGCCAGCAGCAGGGGACAGGGGCTCCACTACGAGCAGTACTTC.

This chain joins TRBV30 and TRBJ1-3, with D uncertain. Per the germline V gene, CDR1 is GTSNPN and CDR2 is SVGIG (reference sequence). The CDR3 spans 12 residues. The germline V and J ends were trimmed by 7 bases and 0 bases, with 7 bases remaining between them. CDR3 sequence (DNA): TGTGCCTTTGCAGGCTCTGGAAACACCATATATTTT. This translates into CAFAGSGNTIYF.

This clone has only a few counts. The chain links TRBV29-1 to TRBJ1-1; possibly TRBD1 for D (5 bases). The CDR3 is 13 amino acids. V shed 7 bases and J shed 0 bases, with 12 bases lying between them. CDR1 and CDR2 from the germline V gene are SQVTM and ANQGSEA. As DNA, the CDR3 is TGCAGCGGAATAACAGGAGTGAACACTGAAGCTTTCTTT. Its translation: CSGITGVNTEAFF. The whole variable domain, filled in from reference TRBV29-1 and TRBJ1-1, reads SAVISQKPSRDICQRGTSLTIQCQVDSQVTMMFWYRQQPGQSLTLIATANQGSEATYESGFVIDKFPISRPNLTFSTLTVSNMSPEDSSIYLCSGITGVNTEAFFGQGTRLTVV.

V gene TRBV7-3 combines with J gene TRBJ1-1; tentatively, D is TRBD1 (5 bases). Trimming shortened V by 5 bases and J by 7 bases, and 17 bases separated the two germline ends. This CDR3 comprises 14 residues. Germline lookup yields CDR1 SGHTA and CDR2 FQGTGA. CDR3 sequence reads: CASSDGPGGVEAFF. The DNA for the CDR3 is TGTGCCAGCAGCGACGGTCCGGGGGGGGTTGAAGCTTTCTTT.

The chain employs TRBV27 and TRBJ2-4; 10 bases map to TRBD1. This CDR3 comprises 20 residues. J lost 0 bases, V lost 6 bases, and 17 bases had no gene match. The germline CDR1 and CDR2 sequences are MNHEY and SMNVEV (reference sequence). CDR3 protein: CASRSTGGQGTLLAKNIQYF. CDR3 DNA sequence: TGTGCCAGCAGATCCACCGGGGGACAGGGGACTTTACTAGCCAAAAACATTCAGTACTTC.

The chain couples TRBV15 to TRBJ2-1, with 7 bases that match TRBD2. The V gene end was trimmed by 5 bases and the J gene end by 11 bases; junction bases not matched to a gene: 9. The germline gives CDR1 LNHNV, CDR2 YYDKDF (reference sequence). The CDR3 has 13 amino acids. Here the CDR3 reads CATSGLSGKKQFF. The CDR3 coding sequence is TGTGCCACCAGCGGACTGAGCGGGAAGAAGCAGTTCTTC.

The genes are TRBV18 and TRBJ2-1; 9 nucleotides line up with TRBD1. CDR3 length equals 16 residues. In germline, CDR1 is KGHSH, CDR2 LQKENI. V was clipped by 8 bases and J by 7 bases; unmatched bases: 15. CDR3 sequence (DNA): TGTGCCAGCCGGGACAGGGTTTCTACGAGTTGGAATGAGCAGTTCTTC. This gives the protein CASRDRVSTSWNEQFF. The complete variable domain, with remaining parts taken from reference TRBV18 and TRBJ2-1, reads NAGVMQNPRHLVRRRGQEARLRCSPMKGHSHVYWYRQLPEEGLKFMVYLQKENIIDESGMPKERFSAEFPKEGPSILRIQQVVRGDSAAYFCASRDRVSTSWNEQFFGPGTRLTVL.

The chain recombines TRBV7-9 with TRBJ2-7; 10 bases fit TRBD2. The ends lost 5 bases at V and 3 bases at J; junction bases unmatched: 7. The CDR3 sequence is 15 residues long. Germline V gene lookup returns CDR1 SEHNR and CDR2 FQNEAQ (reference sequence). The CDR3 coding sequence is TGTGCCAGCAGCCACCCTAGCGGGAGAGTCTACGAGCAGTACTTC. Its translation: CASSHPSGRVYEQYF.

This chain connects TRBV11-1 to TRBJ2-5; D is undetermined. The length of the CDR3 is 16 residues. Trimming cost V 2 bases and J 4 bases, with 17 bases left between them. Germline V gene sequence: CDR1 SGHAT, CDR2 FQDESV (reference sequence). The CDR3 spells CASSLIDTPSIETQYF. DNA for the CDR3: TGTGCCAGCAGCTTAATTGACACACCCTCAATAGAGACCCAGTACTTC.

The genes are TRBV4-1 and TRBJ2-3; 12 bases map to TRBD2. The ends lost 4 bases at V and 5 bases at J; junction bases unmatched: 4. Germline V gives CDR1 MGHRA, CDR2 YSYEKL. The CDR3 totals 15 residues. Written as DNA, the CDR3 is TGCGCCAGCAGCCGACTAGCGGGGGAGGGAGATACGCAGTATTTT. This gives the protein CASSRLAGEGDTQYF.

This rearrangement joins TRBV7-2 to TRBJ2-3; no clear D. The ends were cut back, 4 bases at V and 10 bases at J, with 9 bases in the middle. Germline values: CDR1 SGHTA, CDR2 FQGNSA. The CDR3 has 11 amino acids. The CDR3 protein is CASSSDAAQYF. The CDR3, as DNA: TGTGCCAGCAGCTCCGACGCGGCGCAGTATTTT.

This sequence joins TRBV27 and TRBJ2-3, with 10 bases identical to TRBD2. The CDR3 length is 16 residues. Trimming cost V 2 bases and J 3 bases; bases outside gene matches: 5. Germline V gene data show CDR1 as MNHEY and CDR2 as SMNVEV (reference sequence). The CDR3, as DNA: TGTGCCAGCAGTTTAAACGGACTAGCGGAAACAGATACGCAGTATTTT. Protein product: CASSLNGLAETDTQYF.

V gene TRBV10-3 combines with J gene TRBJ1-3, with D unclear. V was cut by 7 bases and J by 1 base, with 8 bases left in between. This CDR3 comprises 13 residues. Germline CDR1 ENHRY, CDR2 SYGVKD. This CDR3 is CAITPGSGNTIYF. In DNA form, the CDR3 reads TGTGCCATCACCCCGGGGTCTGGAAACACCATATATTTT.